This TCR beta chain was sequenced for a study of identical twins (dated by TCRdb to 2016 to 2017). General notes on the study: The study deep-sequenced TCR alpha and beta repertoires from monozygotic twins, unrelated adults of various ages and cord blood to test whether fetal clonotypes persist. To rule out contamination, replicate twin experiments were performed at different times with different library preparation protocols. What the study reported, not specific to this receptor: Out-of-frame TCR alpha sequences shared between twins showed an excess of low generation-probability sequences compared with coincidental sharing between unrelated individuals. In beta out-of-frame sequences, excess twin sharing was weaker, because having fewer shared sequences lowered the signal-to-noise ratio. Recombination models systematically underestimated out-of-frame TCR alpha sharing in monozygotic twins but agreed with sharing between unrelated individuals. Because the same donors could not be followed over many years, the conclusions relied on cross-sectional statistical analysis. Zero-insertion analyses could be partly confounded by invariant T cells such as MAIT and iNKT, though diverse VJ usage argued against such confounding for most clonotypes. Abundant cord blood beta clonotypes carried fewer insertions; young adult naive repertoires showed a weaker similar trend, while memory repertoires showed none.

Library generation was performed with 5' RACE. Sequencing relied on an Illumina HiSeq 2000. A universal primer binding site was added through template switching, and the final cDNA carried a unique molecular identifier so that TCR cDNA molecules could be counted accurately. Specific primers in the conserved constant-segment region were used to synthesize first-strand cDNA for TCR alpha and beta chains. To control for contamination, every cDNA library carried two barcodes: a SMART-Mk sample barcode plus Illumina barcodes. TruSeq adapter sequences, together with Illumina sample barcodes, were added in two successive PCR steps. The TCR alpha and beta cDNA libraries were sequenced on the Illumina HiSeq platform using custom primers. Per the source publication's procedure: MiGEC processed the raw reads to extract unique molecular identifiers, while MiXCR was used to determine the CDR3 positions. Recombination models were inferred per individual with the repgenHMM and IGoR tools using an EM algorithm. Shared clonotypes were analyzed with the tcR package in R, and sharing was normalized by the product of cloneset sizes. Out-of-frame nonproductive sequences were analyzed to study raw recombination free of thymic and clonal selection effects. The raw public reads went through TCRdb reprocessing: fastp at Q25, MiXCR clone calling, in-frame beta chains kept. Duplicate CDR3 protein sequences are folded into a single record with the most common DNA and genes. V and J calls and clone size were set by TCRdb, not the authors. The sample profile shows around 480,000 distinct CDR3 sequences; more than 13% of them were found once. The ten largest account for approximately 1% of the sample.

All donors were healthy Caucasians. Three pairs of female monozygotic twins, all aged about 18 to 30 years, were included in the twin cohort. CD4+ and CD8+ T cell populations were isolated with positive isolation kits from Invitrogen. As regards this clonotype: Its antigen has not been determined. Base qualities are not provided; no much larger clone lies one nucleotide away.

The CDR3 runs 14 residues from the cysteine to the phenylalanine. Here the CDR3 DNA is all that survives: 42 bases in frame from base 1. Reading the germline V gene (reference sequence) gives CDR1 DFQATT and CDR2 SNEGSKA. Trimming takes 6 bases off V and 5 bases off J; junction bases not matched to a gene: 7. The same sample was also studied in work on yellow fever vaccine responses in identical twins. That second publication adds: According to the authors, in identical twins the way T cells responded to vaccination appeared partly convergent and partly personalized. In identical twins, the study followed T cell clones that responded to the vaccine with precision.

Sequencing was performed on CD4+ T cells sorted from blood. Here the chain combines TRBV20-1 and TRBJ2-2, with 9 middle bases fitting TRBD1. The sequence was obtained from a woman in her late teens or twenties in good health. The CDR3 region: CSASDRGWTGELFF. The sequence in DNA is TGCAGTGCCTCGGACAGGGGATGGACCGGGGAGCTGTTTTTT.